Shown below are 10 T cell receptor beta chains from a single sample sequenced in a study of blood T cell repertoires in COVID-19. Clones were sequenced by immunoSEQ multiplex PCR, and TCRdb holds only the in-frame ones, with some missing. Here the sample spans 150,000 or so clones, less than 85% being singletons. The sequenced sample was PBMCs or T cells enriched from blood (not recorded which). The receptors originated from a woman in her forties or fifties who had recovered from COVID-19.

J is TRBJ2-1 and V is TRBV6-4; a weak D match, TRBD2 (6 bases). Trimming stripped 0 bases from V and 9 bases from J, with 15 bases between. Germline V gene lookup returns CDR1 MRHNA and CDR2 SNTAGT. The CDR3 is 15 residues long. DNA of the CDR3: TGTGCCAGCAGTGACTCGTTCGCGGGGCCGGGTGAGCAGTTCTTC. Protein product: CASSDSFAGPGEQFF.

This clone showed up just once. The rearrangement uses TRBV10-2 and TRBJ2-1, with 11 bases lining up with TRBD2. Germline V gene sequence: CDR1 WSHSY, CDR2 SAAADI. Unmatched junction bases numbered 8, after V lost 3 bases and J lost 13 bases. This CDR3 has 14 residues. The CDR3 spells CASSDRIAGGDQFF. The CDR3 DNA reads TGCGCCAGCAGTGACCGGATAGCGGGAGGGGATCAGTTCTTC.

This clone has just one count. The chain has TRBV9 and TRBJ1-1, with D uncertain. The CDR3 is 14 residues long. Trimming removed 0 bases from V and 7 bases from J, with 13 bases in between. Germline values: CDR1 SGDLS, CDR2 YYNGEE. In DNA, the CDR3 is TGTGCCAGCAGCGTAGGTGGCGGGAGAGGTGAAGCTTTCTTT. Residues: CASSVGGGRGEAFF.

This chain links TRBV18 with TRBJ1-5; D remains unclear. This CDR3 comprises 15 residues. The V and J ends lost 2 bases and 7 bases respectively, with 15 bases between them. Per germline, CDR1 KGHSH and CDR2 LQKENI. CDR3 DNA: TGTGCCAGCTCACCAAGAGGGCAGAAGGAACAGCCCCAGCATTTT. It codes for CASSPRGQKEQPQHF.

The chain joins TRBV27 to TRBJ1-2, with 7 bases lining up with TRBD1. Germline CDR1 MNHEY, CDR2 SMNVEV (reference sequence). The CDR3 has 15 residues. J was trimmed by 6 bases and V by 6 bases; bases with no gene match: 13. CDR3 in DNA: TGTGCCAGCAGAAACCGCCGTGGGACAGTACATGGCTACACCTTC. This translates into CASRNRRGTVHGYTF.

The chain employs TRBV28 and TRBJ2-3; 8 nucleotides match TRBD2. J lost 1 base, V lost 6 bases, and 15 bases had no gene match. CDR3 length equals 18 residues. Germline V lookup: CDR1 MDHEN, CDR2 SYDVKM. The CDR3 reads CASSPSFGGRGGTDTQYF. CDR3 nucleotide sequence: TGTGCCAGCAGCCCCTCTTTCGGGGGGCGGGGGGGCACAGATACGCAGTATTTT.

The chain combines TRBV19 with TRBJ2-2, with 7 nucleotides matching TRBD2. CDR1 and CDR2 from the germline V gene are LNHDA and SQIVND (reference sequence). The V and J ends lost 5 bases and 0 bases, in that order; junction bases with no gene match: 15. The CDR3 covers 19 residues. This chain's CDR3 is CASSSRAAIAGPNTGELFF. CDR3 nucleotide sequence: TGTGCCAGTAGTTCCCGGGCCGCAATAGCGGGCCCGAACACCGGGGAGCTGTTTTTT.

This sequence joins TRBV2 and TRBJ2-1; possibly TRBD2 for D (6 bases). Germline loops: CDR1 SNHLY, CDR2 FYNNEI. The ends were cut back, 7 bases at V and 2 bases at J, with 9 bases in the middle. The CDR3 is made up of 13 amino acids. The CDR3 loop is CASKAGTYNEQFF. CDR3 coding DNA: TGTGCCAGCAAGGCGGGAACCTACAATGAGCAGTTCTTC. The entire variable domain, with the rest obtained from reference TRBV2 and TRBJ2-1, is as follows: EPEVTQTPSHQVTQMGQEVILRCVPISNHLYFYWYRQILGQKVEFLVSFYNNEISEKSEIFDDQFSVERPDGSNFTLKIRSTKLEDSAMYFCASKAGTYNEQFFGPGTRLTVL.

The rearrangement joins TRBV5-4 to TRBJ1-4; D is undetermined. V lost 1 base and J 5 bases, leaving 9 bases between the germline ends. CDR3 size: 14 residues. The germline gives CDR1 SGHNT, CDR2 YYREEE (reference sequence). The CDR3 sequence is CASSLRGHNEKLFF. The DNA for the CDR3 is TGTGCCAGCAGCTTGCGAGGCCACAATGAAAAACTGTTTTTT.

The chain is built from TRBV19 and TRBJ1-2; possible D gene TRBD1, 5 bases. The germline V gene encodes CDR1 LNHDA and CDR2 SQIVND (reference sequence). V was clipped by 3 bases and J by 4 bases, with 12 bases between them. This CDR3 spans 14 amino acids. The CDR3 spells CASSIAGDSYGYTF. The DNA for the CDR3 is TGTGCCAGTAGTATCGCGGGGGATTCCTATGGCTACACCTTC.